This T cell receptor beta chain was profiled in a study of blood T cell repertoires in COVID-19. Study summary: Spain, Italy and the United States supplied samples that represented acute and convalescent COVID-19. The analysed material was cDNA or gDNA that came from T cells, B-cell-depleted T cells, or PBMCs.

Enrollees, about 18 to 95 years old, lived in about two dozen US areas. Germline-derived CDR1 and CDR2 are MNHEY and SVGAGI. After removal of 6 bases from V and 4 bases from J, the junction contained 4 bases not matched to a gene. This CDR3 has 15 residues. Original handling: How many nucleated cells were present was estimated from reference gene primer amplification. Clones were read by immunoSEQ multiplex PCR, and TCRdb kept only the in-frame ones, dropping some. The V and J calls and clone size are taken from that table; D and trimming were inferred from the DNA. The sample has about 210,000 clones, approximately 80% seen once; the top ten hold more than 8.5%.

V gene TRBV6-5 combines with J gene TRBJ2-6, with 9 positions matching TRBD1. This clonotype originated in a woman aged 45 to 65 with acute COVID-19. The sample comprised PBMCs or T cells enriched from blood (not recorded which). The CDR3 DNA reads as TGTGCCAGCAGCTTACAGGGGGCAGGGGCCAACGTCCTGACTTTC. Its protein product is CASSLQGAGANVLTF.